The source of this T cell receptor (beta chain) is a study of blood T cell repertoires in COVID-19. Study summary: Material from acute and convalescent COVID-19 was sourced from the United States, Italy and Spain. T cells, B-cell-depleted T cells, or PBMCs provided the cDNA or gDNA that served as material.

In the authors' methods: Researchers report that nucleated cell counts were estimated from reference gene primer amplification. Libraries were prepared by immunoSEQ multiplex PCR; TCRdb keeps only in-frame clonotypes and omits some of them. Clone size and the V and J calls come from that table; the DNA yielded D and trimming. This sample has roughly 150,000 clones, with roughly 90% found just once. Germline CDR1 and CDR2: SGHNT and YENEEA. This CDR3 region has 14 residues. V was shortened by 5 bases and J by 5 bases, with 15 bases between the two germline ends. The Seattle patients joined while their infection was active and were tracked longitudinally afterward.

V is TRBV11-3 and J is TRBJ1-1; a possible D gene is TRBD1 (5 bases). This clonotype was obtained from a man between 18 and 35 years old with COVID-19, enrolled during active disease. The sequencing input was peripheral blood. CDR3 amino acids: CASSPRRGSTEAFF. CDR3 bases: TGTGCCAGCAGCCCGAGGCGGGGGTCTACTGAAGCTTTCTTT. Together with reference TRBV11-3 and TRBJ1-1, the CDR3 gives the full variable domain: EAGVVQSPRYKIIEKKQPVAFWCNPISGHNTLYWYLQNLGQGPELLIRYENEEAVDDSQLPKDRFSAERLKGVDSTLKIQPAELGDSAVYLCASSPRRGSTEAFFGQGTRLTVV.